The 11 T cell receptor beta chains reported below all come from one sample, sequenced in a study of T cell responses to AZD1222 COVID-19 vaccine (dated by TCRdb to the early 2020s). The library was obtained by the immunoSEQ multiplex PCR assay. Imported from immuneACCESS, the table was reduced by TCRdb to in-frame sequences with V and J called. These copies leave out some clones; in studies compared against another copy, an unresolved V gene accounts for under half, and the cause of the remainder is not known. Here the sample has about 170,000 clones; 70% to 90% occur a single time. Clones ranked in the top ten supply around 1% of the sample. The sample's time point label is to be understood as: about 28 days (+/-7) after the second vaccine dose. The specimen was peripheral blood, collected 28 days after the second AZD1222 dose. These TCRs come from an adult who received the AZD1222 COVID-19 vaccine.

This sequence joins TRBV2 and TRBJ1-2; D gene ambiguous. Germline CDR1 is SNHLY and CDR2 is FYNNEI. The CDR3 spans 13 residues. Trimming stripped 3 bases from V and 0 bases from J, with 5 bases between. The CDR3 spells CASSDGANYGYTF. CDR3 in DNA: TGTGCCAGCAGTGATGGGGCTAACTATGGCTACACCTTC.

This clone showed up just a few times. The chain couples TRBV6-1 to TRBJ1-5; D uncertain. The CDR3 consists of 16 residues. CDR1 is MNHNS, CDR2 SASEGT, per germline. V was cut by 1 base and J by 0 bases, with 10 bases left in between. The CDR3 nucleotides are TGTGCCAGCAGTGAAGAGAGACTATATAGCAATCAGCCCCAGCATTTT. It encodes CASSEERLYSNQPQHF.

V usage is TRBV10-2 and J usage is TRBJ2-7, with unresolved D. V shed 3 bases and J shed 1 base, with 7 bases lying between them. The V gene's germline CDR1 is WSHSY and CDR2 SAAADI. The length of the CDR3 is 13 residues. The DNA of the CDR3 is TGCGCCAGCAGTGATCAGCTTTCCTACGAGCAGTACTTC. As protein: CASSDQLSYEQYF.

This chain's CDR3 is CATSRDNGPFEQYF. CDR3 sequence (DNA): TGTGCCACCAGCAGAGATAACGGTCCTTTCGAGCAGTACTTC. The chain links TRBV15 to TRBJ2-7; D not certain. The germline V and J ends were trimmed by 0 bases and 6 bases, with 12 bases remaining between them. Germline assignment: CDR1 LNHNV and CDR2 YYDKDF (reference sequence). The CDR3 length is 14 residues. Looking up the rest from reference TRBV15 and TRBJ2-7 gives the full variable domain: DAMVIQNPRYQVTQFGKPVTLSCSQTLNHNVMYWYQQKSSQAPKLLFHYYDKDFNNEADTPDNFQSRRPNTSFCFLDIRSPGLGDTAMYLCATSRDNGPFEQYFGPGTRLTVT.

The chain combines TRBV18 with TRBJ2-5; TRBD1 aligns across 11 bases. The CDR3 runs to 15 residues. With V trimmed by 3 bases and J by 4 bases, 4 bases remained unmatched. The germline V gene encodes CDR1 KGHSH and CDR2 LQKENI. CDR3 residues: CASSPRDRGTETQYF. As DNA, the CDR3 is TGTGCCAGCTCACCTCGGGACAGGGGGACAGAGACCCAGTACTTC.

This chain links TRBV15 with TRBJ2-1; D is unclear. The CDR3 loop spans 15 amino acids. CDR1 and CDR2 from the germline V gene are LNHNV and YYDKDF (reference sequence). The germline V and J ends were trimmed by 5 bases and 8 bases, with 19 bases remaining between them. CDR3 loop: CATSSLNTRADEQFF. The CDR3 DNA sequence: TGTGCCACCAGCTCTTTAAACACTCGGGCCGATGAGCAGTTCTTC.

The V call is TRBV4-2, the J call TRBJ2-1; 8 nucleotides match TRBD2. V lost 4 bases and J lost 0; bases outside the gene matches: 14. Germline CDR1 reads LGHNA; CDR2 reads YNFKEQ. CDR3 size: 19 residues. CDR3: CASSPTTHGLAGSYNEQFF. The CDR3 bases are TGTGCCAGCAGCCCAACAACTCACGGCCTAGCGGGCTCCTACAATGAGCAGTTCTTC.

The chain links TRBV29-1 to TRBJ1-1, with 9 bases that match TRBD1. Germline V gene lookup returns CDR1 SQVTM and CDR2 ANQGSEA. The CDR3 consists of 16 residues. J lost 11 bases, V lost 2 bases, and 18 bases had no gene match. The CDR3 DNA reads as TGCAGCGTTGAACTCCGGGACAGGGCTCCCGGATCATGGGCTTTCTTT. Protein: CSVELRDRAPGSWAFF.

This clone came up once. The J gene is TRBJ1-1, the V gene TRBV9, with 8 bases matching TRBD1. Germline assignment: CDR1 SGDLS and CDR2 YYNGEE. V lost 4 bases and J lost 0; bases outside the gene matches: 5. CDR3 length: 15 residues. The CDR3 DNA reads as TGTGCCAGCAGCCCTGGACAGGGACTGAACACTGAAGCTTTCTTT. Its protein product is CASSPGQGLNTEAFF.

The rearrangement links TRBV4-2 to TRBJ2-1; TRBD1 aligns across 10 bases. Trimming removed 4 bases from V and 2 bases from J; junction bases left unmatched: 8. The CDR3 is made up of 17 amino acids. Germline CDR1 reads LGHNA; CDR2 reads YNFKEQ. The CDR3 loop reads CASSPTAGTGAYNEQFF. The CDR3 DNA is TGTGCCAGCAGCCCCACGGCCGGGACAGGGGCCTACAATGAGCAGTTCTTC.

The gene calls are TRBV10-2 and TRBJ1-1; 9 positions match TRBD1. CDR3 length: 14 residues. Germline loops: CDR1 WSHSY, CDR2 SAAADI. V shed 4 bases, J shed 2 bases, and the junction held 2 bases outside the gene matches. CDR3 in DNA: TGCGCCAGCAGTGGGGACAGGGAAAACACTGAAGCTTTCTTT. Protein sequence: CASSGDRENTEAFF.